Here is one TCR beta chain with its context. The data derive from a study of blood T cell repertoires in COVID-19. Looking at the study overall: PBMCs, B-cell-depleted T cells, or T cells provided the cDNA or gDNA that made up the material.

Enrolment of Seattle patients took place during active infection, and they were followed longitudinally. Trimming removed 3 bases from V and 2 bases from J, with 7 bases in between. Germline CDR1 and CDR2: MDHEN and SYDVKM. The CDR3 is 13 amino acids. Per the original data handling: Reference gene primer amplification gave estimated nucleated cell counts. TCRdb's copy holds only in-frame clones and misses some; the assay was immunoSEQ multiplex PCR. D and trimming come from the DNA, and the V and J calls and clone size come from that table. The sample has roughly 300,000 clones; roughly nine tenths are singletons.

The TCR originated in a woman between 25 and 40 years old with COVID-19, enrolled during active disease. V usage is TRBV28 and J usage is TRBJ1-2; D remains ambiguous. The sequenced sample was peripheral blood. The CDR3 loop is CASSFGSNYGYTF. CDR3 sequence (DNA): TGTGCCAGCAGTTTCGGGTCAAACTATGGCTACACCTTC.